This record looks at one T cell receptor (beta chain) sequence and its context. The entry originates in a study of control samples from healthy donors and cancer patients. Trimming cost V 1 base and J 7 bases, with 20 bases left between them. Germline assignment: CDR1 MNHNS and CDR2 SASEGT. There are 16 residues in the CDR3. Sequencing was performed with immunoSEQ multiplex PCR; in TCRdb, only in-frame clones are kept and a portion is missing. The data contain 80,000 to 100,000 clones, roughly 92% of them singletons. This chain joins TRBV6-1 and TRBJ2-7; possible D gene TRBD1, 5 bases. The sequence came from a human donor in good health. The donor label of this sample is uncertain. The specimen sequenced was blood. CDR3 nucleotide sequence: TGTGCCAGCAGTGAAGATGGTGTGGGGCAGGCAGGGGAGCAGTACTTC. As protein: CASSEDGVGQAGEQYF.